This TCR beta chain was profiled in a study of T cell changes during pregnancy in multiple sclerosis. Generated by immunoSEQ multiplex PCR, the TCRdb table keeps only in-frame clones and is missing some. The table records tens of thousands of clones, 90% to 95% of them present only once. The TCR sequence derives from a female donor with multiple sclerosis, enrolled in a pregnancy study. Sequencing used CD4+ T cells from peripheral blood mononuclear cells, obtained in the second trimester of pregnancy.

CDR3 protein: CASSPLPQAVQETQYF. CDR3 in DNA: TGTGCCAGCAGTCCCCTGCCCCAAGCCGTCCAAGAGACCCAGTACTTC. V gene TRBV27 combines with J gene TRBJ2-5, with no clear D. Germline V lookup: CDR1 MNHEY, CDR2 SMNVEV (reference sequence). V lost 5 bases and J lost 1, with 17 bases in between. This CDR3 spans 16 amino acids.